Presented here are 17 T cell receptor beta chains from one specimen sequenced in a study of blood T cell repertoires in COVID-19. Clones were read by immunoSEQ multiplex PCR, and TCRdb kept only the in-frame ones, dropping some. The table has around 220,000 clones, approximately 84% seen once. The specimen sequenced was peripheral blood. The receptors stem from a man aged 35-49 years with active or convalescent COVID-19.

The chain recombines TRBV28 with TRBJ2-2, with D possibly being TRBD1 (6 bases). Trimming removed 8 bases at V and 5 bases at J, with 12 bases between. The CDR3 sequence is 13 residues long. Germline CDR1 reads MDHEN; CDR2 reads SYDVKM. The CDR3 is CASPDSSTGELFF. The CDR3 DNA reads as TGTGCCAGCCCGGACAGCTCGACCGGGGAGCTGTTTTTT.

The V gene is TRBV30, the J gene TRBJ1-2; 7 bases match TRBD1. The germline gives CDR1 GTSNPN, CDR2 SVGIG (reference sequence). J lost 5 bases, V lost 0 bases, and 15 bases had no gene match. This CDR3 is 17 amino acids long. CDR3 bases: TGTGCCTGGAGTGTACTACGCCCGGGACAGACTTTTTATGGCTACACCTTC. Translated, it gives CAWSVLRPGQTFYGYTF.

This chain's CDR3 is CASSPSSRRGTDTQYF. CDR3 DNA sequence: TGTGCCAGCAGTCCTTCTTCCCGCCGGGGCACAGATACGCAGTATTTT. The rearrangement uses TRBV3-1 (or the pseudogene TRBV3-2) and TRBJ2-3; D is undetermined. The germline CDR1 and CDR2 sequences are LGHDT and YNNKEL (reference sequence). This CDR3 is 16 amino acids long. The V and J ends lost 6 bases and 1 base respectively, with 17 bases between them.

The chain is built from TRBV7-8 and TRBJ2-1, with 8 bases matching TRBD2. The CDR3 sequence is 15 residues long. Trimming removed 5 bases from V and 2 bases from J; junction bases left unmatched: 5. CDR1 and CDR2 from the germline V gene are SGHVS and FQNEAQ. Here the CDR3 reads CASSDGSGAYNEQFF. CDR3 DNA sequence: TGTGCCAGCAGCGACGGTAGCGGGGCCTACAATGAGCAGTTCTTC. The complete variable domain, with remaining parts taken from reference TRBV7-8 and TRBJ2-1, reads GAGVSQSPRYKVAKRGQDVALRCDPISGHVSLFWYQQALGQGPEFLTYFQNEAQLDKSGLPSDRFFAERPEGSVSTLKIQRTQQEDSAVYLCASSDGSGAYNEQFFGPGTRLTVL.

The chain carries TRBV11-2 and TRBJ2-3, with 9 bases that match TRBD2. The CDR3 is made up of 14 amino acids. Germline CDR1 reads SGHAT; CDR2 reads FQNNGV. V dropped 3 bases and J dropped 14; count of bases not matched to a gene: 12. The CDR3 sequence is CASSFPGVAGVRYF. The CDR3 nucleotides read TGTGCCAGCAGCTTTCCAGGGGTAGCGGGAGTGAGGTATTTT.

The chain has TRBV7-2 and TRBJ2-1, with D maybe TRBD2 (5 bases). Trimming stripped 5 bases from V and 5 bases from J, with 19 bases between. The CDR3 extends over 16 amino acids. Germline V lookup: CDR1 SGHTA, CDR2 FQGNSA. CDR3 DNA sequence: TGTGCCAGCAGCCAAAGAACTAGAAGGTACCACAATGAGCAGTTCTTC. Its protein product is CASSQRTRRYHNEQFF.

V gene TRBV9 combines with J gene TRBJ2-7; D gene ambiguous. The V gene lost 4 bases and the J gene lost 3 bases, with 11 bases spanning the gap. Germline V gene data show CDR1 as SGDLS and CDR2 as YYNGEE. The CDR3 has 13 residues. The CDR3 DNA reads as TGTGCCAGCAGCCCCTACCCCAACTACGAGCAGTACTTC. Encoded protein: CASSPYPNYEQYF.

The CDR3 DNA reads as TGTGCCAGCAGCACGACTTCTCTCACGGGGGGCGGAGGAGAAAAACTGTTTTTT. Protein: CASSTTSLTGGGGEKLFF. This chain joins TRBV28 and TRBJ1-4; possibly TRBD1 for D (6 bases). The CDR3 loop spans 18 amino acids. The germline gives CDR1 MDHEN, CDR2 SYDVKM. Trimming took 6 bases from V and 8 from J, leaving 28 bases between them. Variable domain in full (rest from reference TRBV28 and TRBJ1-4): DVKVTQSSRYLVKRTGEKVFLECVQDMDHENMFWYRQDPGLGLRLIYFSYDVKMKEKGDIPEGYSVSREKKERFSLILESASTNQTSMYLCASSTTSLTGGGGEKLFFGSGTQLSVL.

Only one count was recorded for this clone. The chain combines TRBV19 with TRBJ2-1, with 11 bases identical to TRBD2. V lost 3 bases and J lost 9; bases outside the gene matches: 7. The CDR3 covers 15 residues. Germline V gives CDR1 LNHDA, CDR2 SQIVND (reference sequence). CDR3 nucleotide sequence: TGTGCCAGTAGTATCATTGTTAGCGGGGGGGCTGAGCAGTTCTTC. Translating gives CASSIIVSGGAEQFF.

The CDR3 nucleotides read TGTGCCAGCAGCCCTAATATATTACAGGGTCGGTTTTATGGCTACACCTTC. Its protein is CASSPNILQGRFYGYTF. The chain employs TRBV28 and TRBJ1-2; maybe TRBD1 (6 bases). V dropped 6 bases and J dropped 5 bases, with 25 bases sitting between them. This CDR3 spans 17 amino acids. Germline-derived CDR1 and CDR2 are MDHEN and SYDVKM.

The chain combines TRBV4-2 with TRBJ2-1; TRBD2 aligns across 10 bases. V shed 4 bases, J shed 3 bases, and the junction held 3 bases outside the gene matches. Germline-derived CDR1 and CDR2 are LGHNA and YNFKEQ. This CDR3 region has 15 residues. The CDR3 coding sequence is TGTGCCAGCAGCCTAGCGGGGGGCAGCTACAATGAGCAGTTCTTC. This encodes CASSLAGGSYNEQFF.

The count of this clone is one. V is TRBV10-1 and J is TRBJ1-1; D perhaps matches TRBD1 (5 bases). V shed 4 bases and J shed 3 bases, with 12 bases lying between them. Germline CDR1 WNHNN, CDR2 SYGVQD (reference sequence). This CDR3 has 14 residues. The CDR3 protein is CASSVGGADTEAFF. CDR3 coding DNA: TGCGCCAGCAGTGTCGGTGGGGCCGACACTGAAGCTTTCTTT.

The chain uses TRBV27 and TRBJ1-2; unclear D gene. V was shortened by 6 bases and J by 7 bases, with 15 bases between the two germline ends. The CDR3 is 13 residues long. Germline CDR1 MNHEY, CDR2 SMNVEV (reference sequence). The CDR3 DNA reads as TGTGCCAGCAGCCCTACCAGGATGGGTGGCTACACCTTC. Translated, it gives CASSPTRMGGYTF.

The chain uses TRBV20-1 and TRBJ1-6, with a possible D match to TRBD1 (5 bases). Trimming took off 3 bases at V and 7 bases at J, with 13 bases between the two ends. The CDR3 extends over 14 amino acids. Germline V lookup: CDR1 DFQATT, CDR2 SNEGSKA (reference sequence). The CDR3 region is CSASNSRVNSPLHF. In DNA, the CDR3 is TGCAGTGCTAGTAATAGCAGGGTGAATTCACCCCTCCACTTT.

The V gene is TRBV27, the J gene TRBJ2-1; TRBD2 agrees at 13 bases. Germline V gene sequence: CDR1 MNHEY, CDR2 SMNVEV (reference sequence). The ends lost 5 bases at V and 7 bases at J; junction bases unmatched: 11. The CDR3 covers 17 residues. Here the CDR3 DNA reads TGTGCCAGCAGTGTCCCCGGACTAGCGGGAGTAGGTAATGAGCAGTTCTTC. Protein product: CASSVPGLAGVGNEQFF.

The CDR3 coding sequence is TGTGCCAGCAGCCACCGCGAGCGGGAGAGGAATGAGCAGTTCTTC. Protein sequence: CASSHRERERNEQFF. The genes are TRBV14 and TRBJ2-1, with 8 bases fitting TRBD2. Losses at the gene ends were 3 bases for V and 7 bases for J; bases not matched to a gene: 8. The CDR3 sequence is 15 residues long. Germline CDR1 SGHDN, CDR2 FVKESK.

This clone appeared a few times. The chain joins TRBV1 to TRBJ1-5. TRBV1 is an annotated pseudogene. The CDR3 is 15 amino acids. This chain's CDR3 is CTSSQEGGRHQPQHF. The CDR3 region has the DNA TGCACCAGCAGCCAAGAAGGAGGGAGACATCAGCCCCAGCATTTT.